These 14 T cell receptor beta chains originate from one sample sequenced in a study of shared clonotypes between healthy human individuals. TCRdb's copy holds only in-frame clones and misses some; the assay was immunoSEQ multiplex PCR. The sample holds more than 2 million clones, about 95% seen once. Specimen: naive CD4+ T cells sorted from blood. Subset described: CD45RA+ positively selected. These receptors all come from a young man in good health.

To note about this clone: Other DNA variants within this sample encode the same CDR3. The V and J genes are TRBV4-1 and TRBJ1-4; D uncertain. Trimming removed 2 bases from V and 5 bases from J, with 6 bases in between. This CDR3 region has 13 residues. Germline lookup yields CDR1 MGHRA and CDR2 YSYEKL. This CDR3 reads CASSQRSNEKLFF. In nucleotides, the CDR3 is TGCGCCAGCAGCCAACGGTCGAATGAAAAACTGTTTTTT.

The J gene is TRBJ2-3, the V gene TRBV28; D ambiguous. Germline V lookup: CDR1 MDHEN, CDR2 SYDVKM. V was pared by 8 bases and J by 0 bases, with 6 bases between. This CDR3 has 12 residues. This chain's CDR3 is CASGVSTDTQYF. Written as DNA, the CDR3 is TGTGCCAGCGGGGTTAGCACAGATACGCAGTATTTT.

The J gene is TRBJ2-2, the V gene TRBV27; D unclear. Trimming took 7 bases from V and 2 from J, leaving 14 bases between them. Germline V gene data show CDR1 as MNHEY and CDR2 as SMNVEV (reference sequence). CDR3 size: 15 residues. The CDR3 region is CASNLDGYNTGELFF. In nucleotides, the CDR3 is TGTGCCAGCAACTTGGACGGATATAACACCGGGGAGCTGTTTTTT.

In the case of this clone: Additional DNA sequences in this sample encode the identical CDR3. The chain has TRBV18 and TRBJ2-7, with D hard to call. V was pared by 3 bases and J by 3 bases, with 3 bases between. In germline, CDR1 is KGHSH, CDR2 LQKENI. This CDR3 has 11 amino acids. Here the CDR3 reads CASSPGYEQYF. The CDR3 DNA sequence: TGTGCCAGCTCACCGGGCTACGAGCAGTACTTC.

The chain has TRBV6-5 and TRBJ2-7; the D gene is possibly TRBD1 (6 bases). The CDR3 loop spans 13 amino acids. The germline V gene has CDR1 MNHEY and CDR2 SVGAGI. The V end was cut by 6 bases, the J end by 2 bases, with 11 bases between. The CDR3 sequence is CASRRGQTYEQYF. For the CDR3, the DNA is TGTGCCAGCAGGCGTGGACAGACCTACGAGCAGTACTTC.

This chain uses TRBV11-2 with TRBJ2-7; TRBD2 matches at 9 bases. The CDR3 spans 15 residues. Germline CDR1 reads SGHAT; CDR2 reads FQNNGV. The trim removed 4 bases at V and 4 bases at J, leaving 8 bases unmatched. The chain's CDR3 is CASSSTGTSKYEQYF. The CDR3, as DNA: TGTGCCAGCAGCTCCACCGGGACTAGCAAGTACGAGCAGTACTTC.

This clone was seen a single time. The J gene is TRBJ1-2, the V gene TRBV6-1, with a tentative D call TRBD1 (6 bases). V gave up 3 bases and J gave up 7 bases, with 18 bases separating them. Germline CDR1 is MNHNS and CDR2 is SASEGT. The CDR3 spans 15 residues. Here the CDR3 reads CASSDGQGRVSGYTF. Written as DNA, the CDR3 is TGTGCCAGCAGTGACGGGCAGGGGCGGGTCAGTGGCTACACCTTC.

CDR3 loop: CASSQVNSNYGYTF. In nucleotides, the CDR3 is TGCGCCAGCAGCCAAGTGAATTCTAACTATGGCTACACCTTC. V and J are TRBV4-1 and TRBJ1-2; no definite D call. V gave up 1 base and J gave up 0 bases, with 6 bases separating them. The CDR3 has 14 amino acids. Germline V gives CDR1 MGHRA, CDR2 YSYEKL.

The CDR3 bases are TGTGCCAGCACGGCAGAGACGGATCAGCCCCAGCATTTT. Protein: CASTAETDQPQHF. The V call is TRBV2, the J call TRBJ1-5; D uncertain. Germline V lookup: CDR1 SNHLY, CDR2 FYNNEI. CDR3 length equals 13 residues. V was trimmed by 7 bases and J by 5 bases, leaving 12 bases between them.

CDR3 DNA: TGTGCCAGCTCACTAGGGACTAGCGGGAGCGAGCAGTACTTC. It translates to CASSLGTSGSEQYF. V and J are TRBV18 and TRBJ2-7; 14 bases fit TRBD2. The germline CDR1 and CDR2 sequences are KGHSH and LQKENI. Trimming cost V 4 bases and J 6 bases; bases outside gene matches: 2. The CDR3 loop spans 14 amino acids.

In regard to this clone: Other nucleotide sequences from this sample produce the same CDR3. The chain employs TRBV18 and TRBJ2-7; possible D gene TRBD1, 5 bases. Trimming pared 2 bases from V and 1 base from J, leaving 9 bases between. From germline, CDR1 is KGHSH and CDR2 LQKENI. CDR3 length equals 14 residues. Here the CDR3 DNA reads TGTGCCAGCTCACCAACAGGTACATCCTACGAGCAGTACTTC. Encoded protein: CASSPTGTSYEQYF.

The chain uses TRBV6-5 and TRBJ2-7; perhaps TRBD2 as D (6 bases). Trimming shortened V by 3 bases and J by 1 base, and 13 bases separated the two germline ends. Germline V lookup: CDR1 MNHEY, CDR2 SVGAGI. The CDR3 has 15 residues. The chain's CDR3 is CASSYWAGGSYEQYF. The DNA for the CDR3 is TGTGCCAGCAGTTATTGGGCCGGGGGATCCTACGAGCAGTACTTC.

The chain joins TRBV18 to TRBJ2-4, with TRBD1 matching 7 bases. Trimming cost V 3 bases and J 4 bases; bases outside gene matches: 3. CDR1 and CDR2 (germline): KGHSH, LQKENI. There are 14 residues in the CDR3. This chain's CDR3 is CASSPDRVKNIQYF. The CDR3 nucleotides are TGTGCCAGCTCACCTGACAGGGTTAAAAACATTCAGTACTTC.

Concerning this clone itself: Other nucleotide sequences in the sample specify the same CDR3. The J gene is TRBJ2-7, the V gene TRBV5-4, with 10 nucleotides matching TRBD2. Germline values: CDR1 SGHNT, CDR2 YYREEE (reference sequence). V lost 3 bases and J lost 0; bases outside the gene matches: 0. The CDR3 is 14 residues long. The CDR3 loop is CASSWTSGSYEQYF. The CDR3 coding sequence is TGTGCCAGCAGCTGGACTAGCGGCTCCTACGAGCAGTACTTC.